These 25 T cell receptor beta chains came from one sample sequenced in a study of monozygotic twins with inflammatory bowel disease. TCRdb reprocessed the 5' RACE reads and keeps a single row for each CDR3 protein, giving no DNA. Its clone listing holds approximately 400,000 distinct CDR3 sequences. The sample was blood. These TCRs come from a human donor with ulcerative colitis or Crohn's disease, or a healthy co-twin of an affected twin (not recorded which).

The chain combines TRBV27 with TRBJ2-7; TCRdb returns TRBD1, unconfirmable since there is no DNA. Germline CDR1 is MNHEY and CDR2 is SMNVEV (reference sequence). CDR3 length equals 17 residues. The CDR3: CASSPGAVHRSIYEQYF.

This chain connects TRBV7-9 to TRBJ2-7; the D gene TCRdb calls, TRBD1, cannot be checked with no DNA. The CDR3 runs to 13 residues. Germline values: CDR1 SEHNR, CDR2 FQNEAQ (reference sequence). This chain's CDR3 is CASSLWGNYEQYF.

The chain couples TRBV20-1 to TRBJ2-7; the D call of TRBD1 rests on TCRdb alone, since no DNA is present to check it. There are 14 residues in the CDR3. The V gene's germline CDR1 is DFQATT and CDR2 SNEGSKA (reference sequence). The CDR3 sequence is CSARDGTGSYEQYF.

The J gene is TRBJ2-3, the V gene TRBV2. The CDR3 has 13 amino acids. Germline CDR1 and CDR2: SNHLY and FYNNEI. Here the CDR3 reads CASTQRQSDTQYF.

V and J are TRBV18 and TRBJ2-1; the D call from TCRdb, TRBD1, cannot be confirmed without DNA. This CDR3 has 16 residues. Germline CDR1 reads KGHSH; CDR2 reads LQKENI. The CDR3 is CASSDGTFPYNNEQFF.

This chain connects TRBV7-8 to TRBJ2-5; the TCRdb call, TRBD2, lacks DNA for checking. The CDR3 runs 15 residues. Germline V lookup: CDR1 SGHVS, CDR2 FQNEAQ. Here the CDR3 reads CASSLGAAGAETQYF.

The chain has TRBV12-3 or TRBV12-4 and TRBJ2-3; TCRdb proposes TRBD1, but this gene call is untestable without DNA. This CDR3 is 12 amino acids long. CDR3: CASSTGGDTQYF.

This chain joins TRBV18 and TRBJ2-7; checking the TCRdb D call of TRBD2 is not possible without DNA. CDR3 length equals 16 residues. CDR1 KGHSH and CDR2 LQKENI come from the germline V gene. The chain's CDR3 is CASSPMGTSGAYEQYF.

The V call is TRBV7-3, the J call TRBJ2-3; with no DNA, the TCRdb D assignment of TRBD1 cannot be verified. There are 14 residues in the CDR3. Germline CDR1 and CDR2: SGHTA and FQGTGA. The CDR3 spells CASSDGHHTDTQYF.

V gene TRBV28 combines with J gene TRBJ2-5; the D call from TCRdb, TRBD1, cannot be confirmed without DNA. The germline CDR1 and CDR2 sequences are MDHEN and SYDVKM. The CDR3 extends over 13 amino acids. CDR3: CASSMTGPGTQYF. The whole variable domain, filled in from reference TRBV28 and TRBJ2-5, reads DVKVTQSSRYLVKRTGEKVFLECVQDMDHENMFWYRQDPGLGLRLIYFSYDVKMKEKGDIPEGYSVSREKKERFSLILESASTNQTSMYLCASSMTGPGTQYFGPGTRLLVL.

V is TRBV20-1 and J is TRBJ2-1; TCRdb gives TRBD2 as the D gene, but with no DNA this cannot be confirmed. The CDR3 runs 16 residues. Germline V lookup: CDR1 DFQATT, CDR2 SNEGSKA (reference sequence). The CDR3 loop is CSAPHYLAGGGNEQFF.

The CDR3 region is CASSLSLAGGLAGELFF. The chain couples TRBV28 to TRBJ2-2; TCRdb's D gene call, TRBD2, goes unchecked for lack of DNA. Germline lookup yields CDR1 MDHEN and CDR2 SYDVKM. CDR3 length: 17 amino acids.

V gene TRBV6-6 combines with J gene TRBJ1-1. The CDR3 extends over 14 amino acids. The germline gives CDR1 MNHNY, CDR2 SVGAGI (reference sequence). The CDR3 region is CASNAGTVNTEAFF.

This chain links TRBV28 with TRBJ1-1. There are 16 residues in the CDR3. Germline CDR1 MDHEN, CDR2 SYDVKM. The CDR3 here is CASMVGSGPMNTEAFF.

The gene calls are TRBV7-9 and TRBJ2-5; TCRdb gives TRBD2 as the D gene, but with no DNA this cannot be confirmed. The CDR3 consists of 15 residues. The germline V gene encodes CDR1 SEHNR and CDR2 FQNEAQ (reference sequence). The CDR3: CASSLISGGKETQYF.

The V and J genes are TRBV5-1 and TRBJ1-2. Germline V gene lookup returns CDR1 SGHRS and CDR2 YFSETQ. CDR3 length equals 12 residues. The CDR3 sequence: CASSPERDGYTF.

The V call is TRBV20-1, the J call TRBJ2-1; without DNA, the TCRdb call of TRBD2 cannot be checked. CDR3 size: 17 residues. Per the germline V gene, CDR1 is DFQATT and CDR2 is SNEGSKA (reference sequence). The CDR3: CSARLAGGPGSYNEQFF.

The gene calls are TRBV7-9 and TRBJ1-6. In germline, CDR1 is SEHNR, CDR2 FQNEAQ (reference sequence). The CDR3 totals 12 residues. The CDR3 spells CASSLAAGTLHF.

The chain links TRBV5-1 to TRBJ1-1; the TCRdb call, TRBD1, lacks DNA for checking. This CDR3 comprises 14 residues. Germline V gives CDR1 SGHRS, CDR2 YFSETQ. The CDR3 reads CASSSTGGNTDAFF.

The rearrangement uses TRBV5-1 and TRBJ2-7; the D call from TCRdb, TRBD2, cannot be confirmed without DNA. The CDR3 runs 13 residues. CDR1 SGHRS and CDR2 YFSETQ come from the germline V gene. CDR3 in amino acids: CASRESGGLEQYF.

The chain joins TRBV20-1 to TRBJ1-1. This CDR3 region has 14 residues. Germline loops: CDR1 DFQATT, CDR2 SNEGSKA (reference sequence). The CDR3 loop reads CSASMGSGNTEAFF.

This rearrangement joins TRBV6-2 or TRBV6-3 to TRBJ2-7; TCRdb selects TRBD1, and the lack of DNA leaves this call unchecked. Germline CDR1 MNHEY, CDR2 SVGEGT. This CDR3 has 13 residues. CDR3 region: CASRTGITYEQYF.

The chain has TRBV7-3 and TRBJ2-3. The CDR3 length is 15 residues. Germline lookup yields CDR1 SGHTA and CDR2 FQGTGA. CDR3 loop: CASSRDETSTDTQYF.

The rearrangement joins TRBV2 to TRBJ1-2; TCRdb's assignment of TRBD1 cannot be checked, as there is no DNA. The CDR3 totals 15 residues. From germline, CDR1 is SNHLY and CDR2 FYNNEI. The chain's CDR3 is CASNFSPGQGAGYTF.

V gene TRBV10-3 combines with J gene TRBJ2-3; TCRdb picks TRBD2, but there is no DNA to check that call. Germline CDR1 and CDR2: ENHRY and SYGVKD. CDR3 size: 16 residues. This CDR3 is CAISERSSGGANTQYF.